This T cell receptor (beta chain) came from a study of early T cells in non-severe SARS-CoV-2 infection. Study results and caveats: There was a bias toward anti-spike CD8 responses in VDJdb matching, which missed private and CD4 specificities.

This clonotype was found many times. Its cognate antigen is unknown. TCRdb redid the calling of the 5' RACE reads with MiXCR, one entry per CDR3 protein. The data contain about 48,000 distinct CDR3 sequences, approximately 8.1% of them singletons. CDR1 and CDR2 from the germline V gene are LGHNA and YSLEER. The CDR3 is 15 amino acids. Trimming cost V 0 bases and J 8 bases, with 15 bases left between them. The specimen sequenced was whole blood. This receptor was identified in an adult who was a healthcare worker with PCR-confirmed SARS-CoV-2 infection or an uninfected control (not recorded which). The V gene is TRBV4-3, the J gene TRBJ2-3; the D gene is possibly TRBD2 (7 bases). CDR3 in amino acids: CASSQDRTRGGTQYF. In DNA form, the CDR3 reads TGCGCCAGCAGCCAAGATCGAACTAGGGGGGGTACGCAGTATTTT.